The 26 T cell receptor beta chains in this list originate from one sample, sequenced in a study of T cells in women clearing cervical HPV infection. Sequencing used immunoSEQ multiplex PCR; TCRdb keeps in-frame clones, though not all of them. The sample has 44,000 or so clones. The sample consisted of blood buffy coat. Receptors were obtained from a woman between 18 and 70 years old with a cervical HPV16 infection that either progressed to CIN3+ or cleared (not recorded which).

A note on this clone: The read ends 3 residues shy of where the CDR3 ends; the end is completed using the germline J gene. The chain employs TRBV5-1 and TRBJ1-1, with D possibly TRBD1 on 6 matching bases. The germline V gene encodes CDR1 SGHRS and CDR2 YFSETQ. V was cut by 1 base and J by 0 bases, with 7 bases left in between. This CDR3 region has 14 residues. CDR3 residues: CASSLTGLNTEAFF. The DNA read from the CDR3 is TGCGCCAGCAGCTTGACAGGGTTGAACACTGAA.

Concerning this clone itself: The missing CDR3 end, 3 residues past where the read stops, is filled in from the germline J gene. The chain is built from TRBV20-1 and TRBJ2-1, with D possibly matching TRBD2 (6 bases). V lost 1 base and J lost 8, with 6 bases in between. CDR1 DFQATT and CDR2 SNEGSKA come from the germline V gene (reference sequence). This CDR3 is 11 amino acids long. The CDR3: CSARGRDEQFF. The CDR3 DNA, read in part, is TGCAGTGCTAGAGGGAGGGATGAG.

A remark on this clone: One junction end does not reproduce the germline sequence, and a read error may be involved. The read finishes 3 residues shy of the CDR3 end, and the germline J gene is used to complete it. The rearrangement uses TRBV5-6 and TRBJ2-3, with D hard to call. The length of the CDR3 is 11 residues. The germline V gene has CDR1 SGHDT and CDR2 YYEEEE. CDR3 DNA (partial): TGTGCCAGCAGCTTGGCAGAGACG. It specifies CASSLAET. The whole CDR3 reads CASSLAETQYF. Full variable domain (missing parts from reference TRBV5-6 and TRBJ2-3): DAGVTQSPTHLIKTRGQQVTLRCSPKSGHDTVSWYQQALGQGPQFIFQYYEEEERQRGNFPDRFSGHQFPNYSSELNVNALLLGDSALYLCASSLAETQYFGPGTRLTVL.

CDR3 sequence: CSVVEQITEAFF. The sequenced CDR3 bases are TGCAGCGTTGTCGAACAAATCACTGAA. V and J are TRBV29-1 and TRBJ1-1; no definite D call. The CDR3 goes on 3 residues after the read ends, and that part is filled in from the germline J gene. Looked up from germline, CDR1 is SQVTM and CDR2 is ANQGSEA. This CDR3 contains 12 residues. V lost 4 bases and J 4 bases, leaving 10 bases between the germline ends.

A note on this clone: Coverage ceases 3 residues before the CDR3 finishes, and the germline J gene fills in the end. J is TRBJ2-1 and V is TRBV20-1, with D possibly matching TRBD1 (5 bases). The CDR3 covers 19 residues. V was shortened by 3 bases and J by 0 bases, with 24 bases between the two germline ends. Germline lookup yields CDR1 DFQATT and CDR2 SNEGSKA (reference sequence). The CDR3 loop is CSASPDITHTSPSYNEQFF. CDR3 DNA (partial): TGCAGTGCTAGTCCGGACATTACCCACACGAGCCCCTCCTACAATGAG.

This CDR3 is CAISERTGRDEQYF. The sequenced CDR3 bases are TGTGCCATCAGCGAGAGGACAGGGAGGGACGAG. V is TRBV10-3 and J is TRBJ2-7; D is possibly TRBD1 (8 bases). The CDR3 end lies 3 residues beyond the end of the read and is filled in from the germline J gene. Trimming took 6 bases from V and 5 from J, leaving 17 bases between them. The CDR3 is made up of 14 amino acids. CDR1 ENHRY and CDR2 SYGVKD come from the germline V gene.

About this clone itself: The read finishes 3 residues shy of the CDR3 end, and the germline J gene is used to complete it. The chain carries TRBV20-1 and TRBJ2-2, with 7 positions matching TRBD1. CDR3 length equals 13 residues. V dropped 4 bases and J dropped 5; count of bases not matched to a gene: 4. The V gene's germline CDR1 is DFQATT and CDR2 SNEGSKA (reference sequence). The CDR3 DNA, read in part, is TGCAGTGCTAAGGACAGGCCAACCGGGGAG. It specifies CSAKDRPTGE. The CDR3 as a whole reads CSAKDRPTGELFF.

On this clone: The read halts 3 residues ahead of the CDR3 end, with the missing end drawn from the germline J gene. The chain links TRBV20-1 to TRBJ1-1; perhaps TRBD1 as D (6 bases). This CDR3 is built from 13 residues. The germline V gene encodes CDR1 DFQATT and CDR2 SNEGSKA (reference sequence). Deletions cut 6 bases from V and 6 bases from J, with 17 bases between. CDR3 protein: CSAFWSGVSEAFF. The part of the CDR3 DNA that was read is TGCAGTGCGTTTTGGTCAGGGGTCTCTGAA.

A word on this clone: The read ends 3 residues before the CDR3 terminus; that terminus is restored from the germline J gene. V gene TRBV5-1 combines with J gene TRBJ1-4; 10 nucleotides match TRBD1. The CDR3 length is 19 residues. Germline CDR1 SGHRS, CDR2 YFSETQ. The V and J ends lost 5 bases and 0 bases, in that order; junction bases with no gene match: 13. The CDR3 reads CASRPTPGQGKPTNEKLFF. The part of the CDR3 DNA that was read is TGCGCCAGCAGACCCACGCCGGGACAGGGGAAGCCAACTAATGAAAAA.

With regard to this clone: Read data end 3 residues before the CDR3 end; the end is taken from the germline J gene. This rearrangement joins TRBV13 to TRBJ2-6, with 7 bases lining up with TRBD1. The CDR3 has 16 residues. V trimming: 6 bases; J trimming: 2 bases; junction bases outside the gene matches: 7. Per germline, CDR1 PRHDT and CDR2 FYEKMQ (reference sequence). CDR3 loop: CASSRRTGTGANVLTF. The CDR3 DNA, read in part, is TGTGCCAGCAGTCGAAGGACAGGCACTGGGGCCAACGTC.

To note about this clone: The CDR3 goes on 3 residues after the read ends, and that part is filled in from the germline J gene. The gene calls are TRBV7-2 and TRBJ1-2, with D uncertain. This CDR3 has 13 amino acids. CDR1 and CDR2 from the germline V gene are SGHTA and FQGNSA. The CDR3 bases that were read are TGTGCCAGCACCCCTAAGAGGGCAGATACC. Protein sequence: CASTPKRADT. The complete CDR3 protein is CASTPKRADTYTF.

Remarks on this clone: The read ends 3 residues before the CDR3 terminus; that terminus is restored from the germline J gene. V usage is TRBV5-1 and J usage is TRBJ2-3; D is perhaps TRBD2 (5 bases). The length of the CDR3 is 12 residues. Germline values: CDR1 SGHRS, CDR2 YFSETQ. V lost 10 bases and J 6 bases, leaving 15 bases between the germline ends. The CDR3 sequence: CAPGSWSDTQYF. The sequenced CDR3 bases are TGCGCCCCGGGGTCATGGTCCGATACG.

With regard to this clone: The read terminates 3 residues ahead of where the CDR3 ends, so the germline J gene completes it. The chain has TRBV6-1 and TRBJ2-3, with 11 nucleotides matching TRBD1. This CDR3 has 19 amino acids. Germline lookup yields CDR1 MNHNS and CDR2 SASEGT. The CDR3 is CASSERKFARTGGTQPQYF. The part of the CDR3 DNA that was read is TGTGCCAGCAGTGAACGTAAATTCGCGAGGACAGGGGGCACCCAGCCG.

Comments on this clone: The read gets to within 3 residues of the CDR3 end, and the germline J gene fills in the rest. V usage is TRBV28 and J usage is TRBJ2-2; D may be TRBD2 (6 bases). In germline, CDR1 is MDHEN, CDR2 SYDVKM. Trimming took 8 bases from V and 5 from J, leaving 21 bases between them. This CDR3 has 16 amino acids. The CDR3 reads CASLPSFPAGTGELFF. The DNA read from the CDR3 is TGTGCCAGCCTACCCTCATTTCCGGCGGGGACCGGGGAG.

As for this clone: The read halts 3 residues ahead of the CDR3 end, with the missing end drawn from the germline J gene. The rearrangement uses TRBV6-1 and TRBJ2-5; 12 bases agree with TRBD1. Looked up from germline, CDR1 is MNHNS and CDR2 is SASEGT. There are 17 residues in the CDR3. Trimming removed 2 bases from V and 4 bases from J; junction bases left unmatched: 8. CDR3 DNA (partial): TGTGCCAGCAGTGAACAGTGGGACAGGGGGCATCTAGAGACC. Translating it yields CASSEQWDRGHLET. The whole CDR3 sequence reads CASSEQWDRGHLETQYF.

Remarks on this clone: Sequencing ends 3 residues short of the CDR3 end; the germline J gene provides the rest. The chain carries TRBV20-1 and TRBJ1-6, with 9 positions matching TRBD1. The V gene end was trimmed by 6 bases and the J gene end by 5 bases; junction bases not matched to a gene: 2. The CDR3 totals 13 residues. Germline assignment: CDR1 DFQATT and CDR2 SNEGSKA (reference sequence). The covered CDR3 bases are TGCAGTGCGAGGACAGGGGATAATTCACCC. It is translated as CSARTGDNSP. The CDR3, in full, reads CSARTGDNSPLHF.

About this clone itself: With the read ending 3 residues before the CDR3 end, the germline J gene is used to fill in that end. This chain connects TRBV9 to TRBJ2-4; D gene ambiguous. Per the germline V gene, CDR1 is SGDLS and CDR2 is YYNGEE. This CDR3 has 17 amino acids. Between the trimmed V and J ends, which lost 8 bases and 0 bases, there was a span of 21 bases. CDR3 DNA (partial): TGTGCCAGAAAGAAAACCCTAGGCGGTTTAGCCAAAAACATT. As protein: CARKKTLGGLAKNI. The entire CDR3 protein is CARKKTLGGLAKNIQYF.

Regarding this clone: The CDR3 end lies 3 residues beyond the end of the read and is filled in from the germline J gene. This sequence joins TRBV20-1 and TRBJ1-2, with TRBD1 matching over 11 bases. Germline values: CDR1 DFQATT, CDR2 SNEGSKA (reference sequence). This CDR3 is 19 amino acids long. V was pared by 3 bases and J by 3 bases, with 18 bases of the junction left unmatched. CDR3 loop: CSASASIWDRGGLDYGYTF. The sequenced CDR3 bases are TGCAGTGCTAGTGCGTCGATCTGGGACAGGGGGGGTTTGGACTATGGC.

As regards this clone: The read ends 3 residues shy of where the CDR3 ends; the end is completed using the germline J gene. V gene TRBV2 combines with J gene TRBJ1-1, with TRBD1 matching 9 bases. V lost 10 bases and J lost 2; bases outside the gene matches: 5. Germline values: CDR1 SNHLY, CDR2 FYNNEI. The CDR3 sequence is 13 residues long. CDR3 DNA, as far as it was read: TGTGCCATCAACAGGGGGCGAAACACTGAA. It encodes CAINRGRNTE. The entire CDR3 sequence reads CAINRGRNTEAFF.

On this clone: The CDR3 end falls 3 residues outside the read, so it is completed with the germline J gene. This chain uses TRBV18 with TRBJ1-2, with D perhaps TRBD1 (6 bases). This CDR3 comprises 14 residues. Looked up from germline, CDR1 is KGHSH and CDR2 is LQKENI. CDR3 DNA, as far as it was read: TGTGCCAGCTCACCACCGGGGGCGGGGGACATC. Amino acid sequence: CASSPPGAGDI. The entire CDR3 sequence reads CASSPPGAGDIYTF.

Notes on this clone: The read comes to an end 3 residues before the CDR3 does, leaving the germline J gene to fill in the end. The chain joins TRBV18 to TRBJ1-1; possible D gene TRBD1, 5 bases. Per the germline V gene, CDR1 is KGHSH and CDR2 is LQKENI. The CDR3 is 18 amino acids. The DNA read from the CDR3 is TGTGCCAGCTCACCTAAAGTGATTCAGCAGGGCAATTTATCAACT. Protein sequence: CASSPKVIQQGNLST. The whole CDR3 protein reads CASSPKVIQQGNLSTAFF.

A remark on this clone: A read error may produce the germline difference seen at one junction end. The read halts 3 residues ahead of the CDR3 end, with the missing end drawn from the germline J gene. The chain carries TRBV5-5 and TRBJ1-3, with D uncertain. The germline CDR1 and CDR2 sequences are SGHKS and YYEKEE (reference sequence). This CDR3 is built from 12 residues. The CDR3 here is CASSLGGNTIYF. The CDR3 DNA, read in part, is TGTGCCAGCAGCTTGGGCGGAAACACA.

Details on this clone: The read finishes 3 residues shy of the CDR3 end, and the germline J gene is used to complete it. The rearrangement links TRBV6-1 to TRBJ2-2, with D uncertain. The CDR3 is made up of 12 amino acids. Germline V gene sequence: CDR1 MNHNS, CDR2 SASEGT. The CDR3 loop reads CASSDSYEKLFF. The CDR3 DNA, read in part, is TGTGCCAGCAGTGACAGTTATGAAAAG.

Comments on this clone: The read terminates 3 residues ahead of where the CDR3 ends, so the germline J gene completes it. This sequence joins TRBV18 and TRBJ1-4; D unresolved. Germline CDR1 KGHSH, CDR2 LQKENI. There are 13 residues in the CDR3. Trimming took 3 bases from V and 8 from J, leaving 10 bases between them. CDR3 sequence: CASSPLALEKLFF. CDR3 bases read: TGTGCCAGCTCACCTCTGGCTTTGGAAAAA.

Regarding this clone: The read ends 3 residues before the CDR3 terminus; that terminus is restored from the germline J gene. This chain joins TRBV7-8 and TRBJ2-7, with a possible D match to TRBD2 (6 bases). CDR3 length: 15 amino acids. Germline CDR1 SGHVS, CDR2 FQNEAQ. Between the trimmed V and J ends, which lost 0 bases and 1 base, there was a span of 10 bases. CDR3 protein: CASSLAPGTSYEQYF. Partial CDR3 DNA: TGTGCCAGCAGCTTAGCACCAGGGACTTCCTACGAG.

Concerning this clone: Read coverage stops 3 residues before the CDR3 terminus; the germline J gene supplies the remainder. The chain recombines TRBV2 with TRBJ1-2, with D perhaps matching TRBD1 (5 bases). The CDR3 sequence is 14 residues long. Germline CDR1 and CDR2: SNHLY and FYNNEI. Between the trimmed V and J ends, which lost 8 bases and 3 bases, there was a span of 16 bases. The CDR3 bases that were read are TGTGCCAGCTCACCTGGCGGGGGGTACTATGGC. Amino acid sequence: CASSPGGGYYG. The whole CDR3 protein is CASSPGGGYYGYTF.